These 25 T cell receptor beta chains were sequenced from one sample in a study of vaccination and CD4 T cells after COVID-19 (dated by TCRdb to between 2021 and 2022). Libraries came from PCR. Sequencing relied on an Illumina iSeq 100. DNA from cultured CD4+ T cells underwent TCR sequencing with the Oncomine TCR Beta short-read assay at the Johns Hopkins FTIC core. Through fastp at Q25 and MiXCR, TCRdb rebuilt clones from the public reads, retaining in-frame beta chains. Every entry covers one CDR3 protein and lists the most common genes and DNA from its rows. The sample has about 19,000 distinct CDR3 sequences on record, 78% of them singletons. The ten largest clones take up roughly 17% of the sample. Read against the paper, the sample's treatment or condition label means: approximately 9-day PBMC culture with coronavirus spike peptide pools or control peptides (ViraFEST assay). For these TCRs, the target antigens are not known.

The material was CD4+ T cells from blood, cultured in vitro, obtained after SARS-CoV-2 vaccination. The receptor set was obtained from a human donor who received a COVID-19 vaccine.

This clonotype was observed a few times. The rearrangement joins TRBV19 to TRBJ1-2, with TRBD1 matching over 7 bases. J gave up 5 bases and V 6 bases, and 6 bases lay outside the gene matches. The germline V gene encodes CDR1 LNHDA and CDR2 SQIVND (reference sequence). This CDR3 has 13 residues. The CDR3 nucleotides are TGTGCCAGTAGCTACGACAGGGCGTATGGCTACACCTTC. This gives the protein CASSYDRAYGYTF.

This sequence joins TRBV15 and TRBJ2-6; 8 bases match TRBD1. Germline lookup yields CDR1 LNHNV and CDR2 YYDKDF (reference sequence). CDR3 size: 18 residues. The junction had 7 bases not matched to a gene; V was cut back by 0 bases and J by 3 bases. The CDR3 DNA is TGTGCCACCAGCAGAGACAGGGGGCATTTTAGTGGGGCCAACGTCCTGACTTTC. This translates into CATSRDRGHFSGANVLTF.

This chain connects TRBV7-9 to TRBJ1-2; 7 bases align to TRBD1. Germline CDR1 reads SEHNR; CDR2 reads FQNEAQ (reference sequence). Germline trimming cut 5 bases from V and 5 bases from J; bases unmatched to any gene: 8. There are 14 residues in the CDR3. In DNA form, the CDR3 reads TGTGCCAGCAGCATGCCCCGGGACAGTTATGGCTACACCTTC. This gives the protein CASSMPRDSYGYTF.

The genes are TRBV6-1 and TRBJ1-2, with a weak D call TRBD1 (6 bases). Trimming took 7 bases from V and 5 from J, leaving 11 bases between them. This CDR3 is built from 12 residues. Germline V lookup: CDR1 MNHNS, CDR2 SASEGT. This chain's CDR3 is CASTRGGYGYTF. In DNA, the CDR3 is TGTGCCAGCACCAGGGGCGGGTATGGCTACACCTTC.

CDR3 nucleotide sequence: TGTGCCACCAGCAGAGATATGGTCAGCTCTGGAAACACCATATATTTT. Protein sequence: CATSRDMVSSGNTIYF. The rearrangement joins TRBV15 to TRBJ1-3; D unclear. This CDR3 has 16 amino acids. The germline V gene has CDR1 LNHNV and CDR2 YYDKDF (reference sequence). V shed 0 bases and J shed 0 bases, with 9 bases lying between them.

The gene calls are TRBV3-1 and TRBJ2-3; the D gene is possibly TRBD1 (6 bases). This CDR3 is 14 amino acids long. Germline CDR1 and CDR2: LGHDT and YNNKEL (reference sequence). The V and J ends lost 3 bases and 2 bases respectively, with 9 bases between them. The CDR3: CASSQDSSTDTQYF. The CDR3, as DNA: TGTGCCAGCAGCCAGGACAGTTCCACAGATACGCAGTATTTT.

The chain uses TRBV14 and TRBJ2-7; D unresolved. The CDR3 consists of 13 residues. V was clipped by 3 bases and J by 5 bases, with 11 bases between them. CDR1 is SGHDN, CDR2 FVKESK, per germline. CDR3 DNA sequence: TGTGCCAGCAGCCAGGGGTCGGTCGACGAGCAGTACTTC. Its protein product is CASSQGSVDEQYF.

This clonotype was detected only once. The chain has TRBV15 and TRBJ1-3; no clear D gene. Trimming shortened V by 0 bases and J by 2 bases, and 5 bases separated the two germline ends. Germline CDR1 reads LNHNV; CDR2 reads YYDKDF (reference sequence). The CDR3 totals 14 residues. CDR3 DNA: TGTGCCACCAGCAGAGATCCCACTGGAAACACCATATATTTT. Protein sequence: CATSRDPTGNTIYF.

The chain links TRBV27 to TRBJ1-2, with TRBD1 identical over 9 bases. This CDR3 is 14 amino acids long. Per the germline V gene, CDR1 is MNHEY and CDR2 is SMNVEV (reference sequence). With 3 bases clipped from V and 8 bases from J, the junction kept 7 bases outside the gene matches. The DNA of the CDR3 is TGTGCCAGCAGTTTCAGGACAGGGGTTGGGGGCTACACCTTC. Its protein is CASSFRTGVGGYTF.

CDR3 in DNA: TGTGCCAGCAGCTTAATAATCCTCGCTAACTATGGCTACACCTTC. It translates to CASSLIILANYGYTF. The V call is TRBV7-2, the J call TRBJ1-2; D gene uncertain. Germline CDR1 is SGHTA and CDR2 is FQGNSA. The CDR3 length is 15 residues. V was cut by 2 bases and J by 0 bases, with 10 bases left in between.

CDR3 sequence (DNA): TGTGCCTGGAGTGTTACAGAGAACACTGAAGCTTTCTTT. It encodes CAWSVTENTEAFF. The V and J genes are TRBV30 and TRBJ1-1; no clear D gene. This CDR3 has 13 amino acids. Germline lookup yields CDR1 GTSNPN and CDR2 SVGIG (reference sequence). Trimming took 0 bases from V and 1 from J, leaving 6 bases between them.

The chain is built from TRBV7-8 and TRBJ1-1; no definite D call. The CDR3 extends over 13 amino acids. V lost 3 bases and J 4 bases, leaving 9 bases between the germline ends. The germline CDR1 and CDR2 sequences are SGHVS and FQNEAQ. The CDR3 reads CASSFMPSTEAFF. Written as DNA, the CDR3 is TGTGCCAGCAGCTTCATGCCCAGCACTGAAGCTTTCTTT.

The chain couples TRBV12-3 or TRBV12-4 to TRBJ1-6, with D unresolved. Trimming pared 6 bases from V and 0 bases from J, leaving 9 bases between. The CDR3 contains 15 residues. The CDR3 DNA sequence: TGTGCCAGCAGGCAGGAGTCCTCCTATAATTCACCCCTCCACTTT. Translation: CASRQESSYNSPLHF.

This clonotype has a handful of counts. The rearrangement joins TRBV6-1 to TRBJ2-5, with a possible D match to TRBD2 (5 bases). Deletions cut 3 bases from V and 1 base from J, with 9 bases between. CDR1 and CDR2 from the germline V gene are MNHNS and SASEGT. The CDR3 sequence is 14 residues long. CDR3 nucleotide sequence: TGTGCCAGCAGTGACCCGGGAACCCAAGAGACCCAGTACTTC. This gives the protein CASSDPGTQETQYF.

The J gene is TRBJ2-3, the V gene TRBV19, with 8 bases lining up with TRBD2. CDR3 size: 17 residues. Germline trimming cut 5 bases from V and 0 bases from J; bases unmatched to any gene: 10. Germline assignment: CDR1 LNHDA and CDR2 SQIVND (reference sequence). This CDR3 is CASSGSGGGWSTDTQYF. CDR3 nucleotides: TGTGCCAGTAGTGGATCCGGGGGGGGATGGAGCACAGATACGCAGTATTTT. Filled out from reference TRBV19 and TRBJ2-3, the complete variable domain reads DGGITQSPKYLFRKEGQNVTLSCEQNLNHDAMYWYRQDPGQGLRLIYYSQIVNDFQKGDIAEGYSVSREKKESFPLTVTSAQKNPTAFYLCASSGSGGGWSTDTQYFGPGTRLTVL.

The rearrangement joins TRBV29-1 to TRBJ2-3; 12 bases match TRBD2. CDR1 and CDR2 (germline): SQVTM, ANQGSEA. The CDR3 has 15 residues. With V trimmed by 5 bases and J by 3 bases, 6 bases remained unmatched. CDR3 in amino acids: CSVLGLAGRTDTQYF. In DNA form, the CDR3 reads TGCAGCGTTTTAGGACTAGCGGGGAGGACAGATACGCAGTATTTT.

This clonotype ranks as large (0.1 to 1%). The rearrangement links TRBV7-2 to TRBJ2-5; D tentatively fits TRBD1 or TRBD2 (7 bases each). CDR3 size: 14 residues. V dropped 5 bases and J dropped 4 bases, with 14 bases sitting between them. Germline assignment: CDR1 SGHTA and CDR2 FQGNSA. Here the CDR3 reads CASSRQGEGETQYF. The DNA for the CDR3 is TGTGCCAGCAGCCGGCAGGGGGAGGGAGAGACCCAGTACTTC.

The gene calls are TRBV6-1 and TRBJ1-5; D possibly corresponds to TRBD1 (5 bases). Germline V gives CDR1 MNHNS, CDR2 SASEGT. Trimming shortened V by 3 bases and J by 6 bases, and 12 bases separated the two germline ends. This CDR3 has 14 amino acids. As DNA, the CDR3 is TGTGCCAGCAGTGACCCGGGCAGGGCTCAGCCCCAGCATTTT. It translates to CASSDPGRAQPQHF.

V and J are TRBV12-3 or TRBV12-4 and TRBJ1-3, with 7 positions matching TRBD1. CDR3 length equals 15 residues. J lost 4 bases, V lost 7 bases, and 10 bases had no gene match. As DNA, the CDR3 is TGTGCCAGCATCAACACCGGGACAGCAGGAAACACCATATATTTT. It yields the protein CASINTGTAGNTIYF.

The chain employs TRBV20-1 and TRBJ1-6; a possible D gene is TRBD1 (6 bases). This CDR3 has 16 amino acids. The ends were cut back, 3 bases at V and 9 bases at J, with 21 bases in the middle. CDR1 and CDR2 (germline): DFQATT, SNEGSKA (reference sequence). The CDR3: CSASGSGGRGPSPLHF. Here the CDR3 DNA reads TGCAGTGCTAGCGGTTCCGGGGGGCGCGGTCCTTCACCCCTCCACTTT.

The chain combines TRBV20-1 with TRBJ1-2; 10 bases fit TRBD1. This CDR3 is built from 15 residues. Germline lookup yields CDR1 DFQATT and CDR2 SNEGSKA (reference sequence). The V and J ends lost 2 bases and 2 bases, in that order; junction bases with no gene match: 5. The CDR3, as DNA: TGCAGTGCTAGACCACGGGGACAGGGGAACTATGGCTACACCTTC. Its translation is CSARPRGQGNYGYTF.

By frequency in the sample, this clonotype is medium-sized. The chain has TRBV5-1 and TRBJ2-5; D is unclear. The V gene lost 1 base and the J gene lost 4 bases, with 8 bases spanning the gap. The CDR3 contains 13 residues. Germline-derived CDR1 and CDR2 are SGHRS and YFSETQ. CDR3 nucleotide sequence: TGCGCCAGCAGCTTGCCACCTTTAGAGACCCAGTACTTC. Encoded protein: CASSLPPLETQYF.

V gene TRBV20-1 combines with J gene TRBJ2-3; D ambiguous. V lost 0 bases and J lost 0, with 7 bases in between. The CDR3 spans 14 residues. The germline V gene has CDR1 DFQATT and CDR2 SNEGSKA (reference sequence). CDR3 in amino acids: CSARDQASTDTQYF. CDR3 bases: TGCAGTGCTAGAGATCAGGCTAGCACAGATACGCAGTATTTT.

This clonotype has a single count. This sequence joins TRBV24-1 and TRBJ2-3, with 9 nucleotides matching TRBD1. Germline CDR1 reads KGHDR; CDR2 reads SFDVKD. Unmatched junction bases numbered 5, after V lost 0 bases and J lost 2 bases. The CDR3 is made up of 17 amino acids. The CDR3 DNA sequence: TGTGCCACCAGTGATTTGAGGGACAGGGAAAACACAGATACGCAGTATTTT. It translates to CATSDLRDRENTDTQYF.

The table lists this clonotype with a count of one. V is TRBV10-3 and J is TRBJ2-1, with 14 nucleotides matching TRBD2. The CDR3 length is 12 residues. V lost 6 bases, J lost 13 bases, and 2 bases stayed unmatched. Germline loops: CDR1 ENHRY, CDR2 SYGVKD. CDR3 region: CAIRTSGGAQFF. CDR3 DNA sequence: TGTGCCATCAGGACTAGCGGGGGGGCTCAGTTCTTC.